The 5 T cell receptor beta chains below all came from one sample that was sequenced in a study of OX40 agonist ivuxolimab in advanced cancers. Clones were read by immunoSEQ multiplex PCR, and TCRdb kept only the in-frame ones, dropping some. The data show 75,000 to 95,000 clones, approximately 85% seen once. Sequenced material: CD4+ or CD8+ T cells sorted from blood, taken in a trial of the OX40 agonist ivuxolimab. Receptors originate from an adult with an advanced solid tumor such as melanoma, head and neck, liver or kidney cancer.

CDR3 residues: CASSPRLVGADTQYF. The CDR3 region has the DNA TGTGCCAGCTCACCTCGACTAGTAGGGGCAGATACGCAGTATTTT. The chain is built from TRBV18 and TRBJ2-3; TRBD2 might be the D (6 bases). This CDR3 is built from 15 residues. CDR1 is KGHSH and CDR2 is LQKENI in the germline V gene. Deletions cut 3 bases from V and 4 bases from J, with 14 bases between.

This chain joins TRBV6-5 and TRBJ1-3; 10 nucleotides align to TRBD1. The V segment lost 6 bases and the J segment 4 bases; nucleotides outside the gene matches: 3. This CDR3 is built from 14 residues. In germline, CDR1 is MNHEY, CDR2 SVGAGI. The CDR3 region is CASRTGQGGNTIYF. The CDR3, as DNA: TGTGCCAGCAGAACGGGACAGGGGGGAAACACCATATATTTT.

This chain joins TRBV18 and TRBJ2-2, with TRBD1 identical over 7 bases. Trimming took 4 bases from V and 0 from J; bases not matched to a gene: 8. The CDR3 sequence is 17 residues long. Per the germline V gene, CDR1 is KGHSH and CDR2 is LQKENI. The CDR3 DNA is TGTGCCAGCTCACTCACCGGACAGGCCTCGAACACCGGGGAGCTGTTTTTT. Amino acid sequence: CASSLTGQASNTGELFF.

This chain uses TRBV30 with TRBJ2-5, with D perhaps TRBD2 (6 bases). The CDR3 totals 13 residues. Trimming removed 5 bases at V and 2 bases at J, with 12 bases between. CDR1 and CDR2 from the germline V gene are GTSNPN and SVGIG (reference sequence). The CDR3 protein is CAWGGSYQETQYF. Here the CDR3 DNA reads TGTGCCTGGGGGGGGAGTTATCAAGAGACCCAGTACTTC. The full variable domain, completed using reference TRBV30 and TRBJ2-5, is SQTIHQWPATLVQPVGSPLSLECTVEGTSNPNLYWYRQAAGRGLQLLFYSVGIGQISSEVPQNLSASRPQDRQFILSSKKLLLSDSGFYLCAWGGSYQETQYFGPGTRLLVL.

This chain uses TRBV10-3 with TRBJ1-2, with 9 bases lining up with TRBD1. V shed 8 bases, J shed 2 bases, and the junction held 9 bases outside the gene matches. The CDR3 runs 15 residues. Germline V CDR1 and CDR2: ENHRY, SYGVKD. CDR3 protein: CAISQGDRGNYGYTF. The CDR3, as DNA: TGTGCCATCTCACAGGGAGACAGGGGGAACTATGGCTACACCTTC.